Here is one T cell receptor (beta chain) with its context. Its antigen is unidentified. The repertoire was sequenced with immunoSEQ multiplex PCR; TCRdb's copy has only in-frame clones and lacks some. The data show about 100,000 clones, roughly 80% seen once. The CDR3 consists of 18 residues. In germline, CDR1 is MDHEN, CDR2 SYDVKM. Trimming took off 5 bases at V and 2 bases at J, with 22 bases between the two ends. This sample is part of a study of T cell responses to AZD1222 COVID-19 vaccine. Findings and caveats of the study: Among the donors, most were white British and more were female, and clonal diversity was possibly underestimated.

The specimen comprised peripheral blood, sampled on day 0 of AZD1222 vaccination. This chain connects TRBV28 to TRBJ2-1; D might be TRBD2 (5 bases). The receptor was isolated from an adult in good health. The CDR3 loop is CASSPEGEVRRTYNEQFF. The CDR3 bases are TGTGCCAGCAGTCCTGAGGGAGAAGTCAGAAGGACCTACAATGAGCAGTTCTTC.